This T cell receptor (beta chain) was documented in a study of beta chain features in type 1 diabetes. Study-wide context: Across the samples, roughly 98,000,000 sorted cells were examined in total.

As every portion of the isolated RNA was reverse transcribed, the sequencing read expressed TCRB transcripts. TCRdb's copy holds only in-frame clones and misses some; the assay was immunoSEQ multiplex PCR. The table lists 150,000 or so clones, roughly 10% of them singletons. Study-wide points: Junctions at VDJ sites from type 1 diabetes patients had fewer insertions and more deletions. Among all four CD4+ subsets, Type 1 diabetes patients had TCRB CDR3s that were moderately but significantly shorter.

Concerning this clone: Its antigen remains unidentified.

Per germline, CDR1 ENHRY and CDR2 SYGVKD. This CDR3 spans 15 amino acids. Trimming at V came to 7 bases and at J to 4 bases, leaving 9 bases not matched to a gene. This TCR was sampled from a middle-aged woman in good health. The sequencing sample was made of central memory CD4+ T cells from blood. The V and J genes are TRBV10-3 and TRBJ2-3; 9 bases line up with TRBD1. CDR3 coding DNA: TGTGCCATCACTTCGGGACAGGGTAGGGCAGATACGCAGTATTTT. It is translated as CAITSGQGRADTQYF.